The 13 T cell receptor beta chains below come from one sample, sequenced in a study of blood T cells in healthy people across ages. Next came a second PCR, run for 7 to 11 cycles, which used a sample-barcoded 5' primer along with a J-beta primer mix. TCRdb independently ran MiXCR on the 5' RACE reads; one entry per CDR3 protein. The repertoire consists of fewer than 2 million distinct CDR3 sequences, with roughly two fifths occurring once and the leading ten covering 20% to 25%. Source material: blood. The receptors derive from a human donor in good health.

The chain uses TRBV12-3 or TRBV12-4 and TRBJ2-5; 9 bases agree with TRBD1. V shed 6 bases and J 5 bases; nucleotides not matched to a gene: 10. The CDR3 loop spans 15 amino acids. The CDR3 loop reads CASRPGTGFVETQYF. The CDR3 bases are TGTGCCAGCAGGCCCGGGACAGGGTTTGTTGAGACCCAGTACTTC.

This clonotype showed up just a few times. This chain connects TRBV29-1 to TRBJ1-5, with D possibly TRBD1 on 6 matching bases. The CDR3 sequence is 14 residues long. Trimming removed 4 bases from V and 6 bases from J, with 16 bases in between. CDR1 and CDR2 from the germline V gene are SQVTM and ANQGSEA. The CDR3 spells CSVAEGGIGQPQHF. CDR3 sequence (DNA): TGCAGCGTTGCCGAGGGGGGAATAGGTCAGCCCCAGCATTTT.

The chain is built from TRBV12-3 or TRBV12-4 and TRBJ1-6; 7 bases agree with TRBD1. The V gene end was trimmed by 3 bases and the J gene end by 9 bases; junction bases not matched to a gene: 5. The CDR3 has 14 amino acids. The CDR3 reads CASSFGRGTSPLHF. In DNA, the CDR3 is TGTGCCAGCAGTTTTGGCAGGGGGACTTCACCCCTCCACTTT.

In this sample, this clonotype turned up a few times. This rearrangement joins TRBV12-3 or TRBV12-4 to TRBJ1-6; unclear D gene. Trimming took off 5 bases at V and 6 bases at J, with 11 bases between the two ends. The CDR3 consists of 14 residues. CDR3 region: CASSKGYGNSPLHF. CDR3 bases: TGTGCCAGCAGTAAGGGTTATGGTAATTCACCCCTCCACTTT.

This clonotype was detected many times. CDR3 in amino acids: CASSLVGSNYGYTF. CDR3 in DNA: TGTGCCAGCAGCTTGGTTGGGTCGAACTATGGCTACACCTTC. The chain recombines TRBV7-9 with TRBJ1-2, with D unresolved. Germline-derived CDR1 and CDR2 are SEHNR and FQNEAQ (reference sequence). The CDR3 covers 14 residues. The germline V and J ends were trimmed by 3 bases and 2 bases, with 10 bases remaining between them.

The chain uses TRBV29-1 and TRBJ2-1; TRBD1 aligns across 10 bases. The CDR3 has 14 amino acids. V trimming: 7 bases; J trimming: 3 bases; junction bases outside the gene matches: 6. The V gene's germline CDR1 is SQVTM and CDR2 ANQGSEA. CDR3 region: CSAYGTGDYNEQFF. DNA of the CDR3: TGCAGCGCCTACGGGACAGGGGACTACAATGAGCAGTTCTTC.

This rearrangement joins TRBV9 to TRBJ2-1; 12 positions agree with TRBD2. Looked up from germline, CDR1 is SGDLS and CDR2 is YYNGEE. The junction had 14 bases not matched to a gene; V was cut back by 7 bases and J by 0 bases. This CDR3 is 19 amino acids long. CDR3 sequence (DNA): TGTGCCAGCCGCTTACCTAGCGGGGGGGCCCCTAGCTCCTACAATGAGCAGTTCTTC. Protein sequence: CASRLPSGGAPSSYNEQFF.

This clonotype was counted a few times. This chain links TRBV5-1 with TRBJ2-3; no reliable D call. The CDR3 is made up of 13 amino acids. V was pared by 4 bases and J by 4 bases, with 10 bases between. Germline lookup yields CDR1 SGHRS and CDR2 YFSETQ. The CDR3 region is CASSPLMSDTQYF. CDR3 in DNA: TGCGCCAGCAGCCCACTGATGTCAGATACGCAGTATTTT. The complete variable domain, with remaining parts taken from reference TRBV5-1 and TRBJ2-3, reads KAGVTQTPRYLIKTRGQQVTLSCSPISGHRSVSWYQQTPGQGLQFLFEYFSETQRNKGNFPGRFSGRQFSNSRSEMNVSTLELGDSALYLCASSPLMSDTQYFGPGTRLTVL.

This clonotype was detected once. J is TRBJ1-4 and V is TRBV28; the D gene is possibly TRBD1 (5 bases). The CDR3 is 14 residues long. Trimming removed 1 base from V and 10 bases from J, with 13 bases in between. Germline lookup yields CDR1 MDHEN and CDR2 SYDVKM. CDR3 residues: CASSLSSLGGKLFF. In nucleotides, the CDR3 is TGTGCCAGCAGTTTATCAAGTCTGGGGGGAAAACTGTTTTTT.

The genes are TRBV20-1 and TRBJ1-2; the D is unclear. The CDR3 extends over 13 amino acids. Trimming removed 6 bases at V and 4 bases at J, with 15 bases between. The germline CDR1 and CDR2 sequences are DFQATT and SNEGSKA (reference sequence). CDR3 sequence: CSARTERSYGYTF. The CDR3 DNA follows: TGCAGTGCCCGGACGGAAAGATCCTATGGCTACACCTTC.

The V and J genes are TRBV7-2 and TRBJ2-3; tentatively, D is TRBD1 (6 bases). This CDR3 comprises 14 residues. The germline V and J ends were trimmed by 2 bases and 4 bases, with 10 bases remaining between them. CDR1 is SGHTA, CDR2 FQGNSA, per germline. This CDR3 is CASSLHRAADTQYF. The CDR3 nucleotides are TGTGCCAGCAGCTTACACAGGGCGGCAGATACGCAGTATTTT.

A few counts support this clonotype. CDR3 loop: CSVEGQGKVATDTQYF. DNA of the CDR3: TGCAGCGTTGAGGGGCAGGGGAAAGTTGCCACAGATACGCAGTATTTT. The gene calls are TRBV29-1 and TRBJ2-3, with D possibly being TRBD1 (6 bases). Between the trimmed V and J ends, which lost 3 bases and 2 bases, there was a span of 18 bases. CDR1 SQVTM and CDR2 ANQGSEA come from the germline V gene. This CDR3 comprises 16 residues.

In this sample, this clonotype turned up many times. The chain has TRBV7-2 and TRBJ2-5; D gene ambiguous. The CDR3 is 13 residues long. Germline V gives CDR1 SGHTA, CDR2 FQGNSA. Trimming removed 5 bases from V and 2 bases from J, with 9 bases in between. The CDR3: CASSPRPQETQYF. The CDR3 DNA reads as TGTGCCAGCAGCCCGCGACCGCAAGAGACCCAGTACTTC.